Below, one T cell receptor beta chain is given with its context. The record originates from a study of blood T cell repertoires in COVID-19. About the research overall: Researchers got acute and convalescent COVID-19 samples from the United States, Italy and Spain. The cDNA or gDNA used as material had been derived from T cells, B-cell-depleted T cells, or PBMCs.

Original processing notes: Amplification of reference gene primers was used by the study to estimate nucleated cell counts. Some clones are missing from TCRdb's copy, which holds only in-frame ones; the method was immunoSEQ multiplex PCR. The V and J calls and clone size were taken over from that table, and D and trimming were inferred from the DNA. The data show about 180,000 clones, around 77% seen once. The clonotype comes from a man in his 70s with active or convalescent COVID-19. The sequenced sample consisted of peripheral blood.

CDR3 sequence (DNA): TGCGCCAGCAGCCAAGATATCGGGATTCCCGACTATGGCTACACCTTC. Protein: CASSQDIGIPDYGYTF. This chain uses TRBV4-3 with TRBJ1-2; D is ambiguous. CDR3 size: 16 residues. The V end was cut by 0 bases, the J end by 3 bases, with 14 bases between. Germline CDR1 and CDR2: LGHNA and YSLEER.